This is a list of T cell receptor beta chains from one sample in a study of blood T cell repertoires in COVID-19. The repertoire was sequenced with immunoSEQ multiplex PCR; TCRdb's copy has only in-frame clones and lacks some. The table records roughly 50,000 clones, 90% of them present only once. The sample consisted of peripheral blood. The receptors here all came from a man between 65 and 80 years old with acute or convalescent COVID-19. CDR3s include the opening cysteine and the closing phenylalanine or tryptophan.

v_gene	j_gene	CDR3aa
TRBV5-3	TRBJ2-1	CARSEQGNNEQFF
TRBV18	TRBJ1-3	CASSRKGTGAGNTIYF
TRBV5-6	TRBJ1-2	CASRYRGVDYGYTF
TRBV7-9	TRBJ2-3	CASSQLAPSTDTQYF
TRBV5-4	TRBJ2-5	CATQTGGTGGETQYF
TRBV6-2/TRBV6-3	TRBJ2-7	CASSPNEVYYEQYF
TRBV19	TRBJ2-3	CASTSVLRWTDTQYF
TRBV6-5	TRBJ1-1	CASSLGQHTEAFF
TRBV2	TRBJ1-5	CASSARGDVSNQPQHF
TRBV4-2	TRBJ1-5	CASSQEGGDKQPQHF